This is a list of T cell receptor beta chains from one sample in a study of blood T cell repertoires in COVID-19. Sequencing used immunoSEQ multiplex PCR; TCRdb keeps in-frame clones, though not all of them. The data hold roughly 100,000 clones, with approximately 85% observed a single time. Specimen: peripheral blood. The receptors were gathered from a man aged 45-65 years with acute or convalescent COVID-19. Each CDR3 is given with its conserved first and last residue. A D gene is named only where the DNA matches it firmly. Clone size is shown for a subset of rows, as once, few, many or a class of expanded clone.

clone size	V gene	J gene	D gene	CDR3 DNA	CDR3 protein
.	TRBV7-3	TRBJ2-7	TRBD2	TGTGCCAGCAGCTTGGGTACGGGGGGAAACGAGCAGTACTTC	CASSLGTGGNEQYF
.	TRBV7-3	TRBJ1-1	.	TGTGCCAGCAGTAGTTTACGGGACACTGAAGCTTTCTTT	CASSSLRDTEAFF
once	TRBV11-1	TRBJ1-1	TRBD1	TGTGCCAGCAGCTTAGGCGATGGACAGGGTGCCCAAGCTTTCTTT	CASSLGDGQGAQAFF
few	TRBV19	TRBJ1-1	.	TGTGCCAGTAGTGGTTTTAGGCAGGGGAGAGAATACACTGAAGCTTTCTTT	CASSGFRQGREYTEAFF
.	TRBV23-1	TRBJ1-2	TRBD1	TGCGCCAGCAGTCAATCGGAATCAGGGACAGGGGGCATTGATGGCTACACCTTC	CASSQSESGTGGIDGYTF
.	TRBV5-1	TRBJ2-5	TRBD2	TGCGCCAGCAGCGGAAGCGGGAGGGCCGGAGAGACCCAGTACTTC	CASSGSGRAGETQYF
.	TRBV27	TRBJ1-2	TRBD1	TGTGCCAGCACCGACAGGGAATCCTATGGCTACACCTTC	CASTDRESYGYTF
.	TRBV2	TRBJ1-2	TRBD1	TGTGCCAGCAGACAAGACAGGGACTATGGCTACACCTTC	CASRQDRDYGYTF
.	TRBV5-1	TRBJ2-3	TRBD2	TGCGCCAGCACCACCGGGAGCGGGAGAGGTAAAGATACGCAGTATTTT	CASTTGSGRGKDTQYF
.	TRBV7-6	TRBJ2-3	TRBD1	TGTGCCAGCAGCCTTGGACAGGGGGCTGATACGCAGTATTTT	CASSLGQGADTQYF
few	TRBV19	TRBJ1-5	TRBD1	TGTGCCAGTAACCCGGACAGGCTAAATCAGCCCCAGCATTTT	CASNPDRLNQPQHF
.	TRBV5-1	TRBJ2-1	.	TGCGCCAGCAGCTACGGGACTCCTGGGGCCAATGAGCAGTTCTTC	CASSYGTPGANEQFF
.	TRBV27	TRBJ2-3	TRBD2	TGTGCCAGCAGTGATTTCGCGGGGGAAAGCACAGATACGCAGTATTTT	CASSDFAGESTDTQYF
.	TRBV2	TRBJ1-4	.	TGTGCCAGCAGTGAGAGGCCTAACAATGAAAAACTGTTTTTT	CASSERPNNEKLFF
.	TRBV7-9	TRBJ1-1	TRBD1	TGTGCCAGCAGCTTGACGCACAGGGGGCGGAACACTGAAGCTTTCTTT	CASSLTHRGRNTEAFF
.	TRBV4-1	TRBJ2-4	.	TGCGCCAGCAGCCAAGTTTATTTCGGGATTACTTCCAAAAACATTCAGTACTTC	CASSQVYFGITSKNIQYF
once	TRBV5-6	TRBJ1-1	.	TGTGCCAGCAGCTTGGGTGGACTATTGAACACTGAAGCTTTCTTT	CASSLGGLLNTEAFF
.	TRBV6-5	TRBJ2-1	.	TGTGCCAGCAGTTACTTTAGTAGCGTCAATGAGCAGTTCTTC	CASSYFSSVNEQFF
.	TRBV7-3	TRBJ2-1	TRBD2	TGTGCCAGCAGCTTAGAGAGATCTAGCGGAAGCAATGAGCAGTTCTTC	CASSLERSSGSNEQFF
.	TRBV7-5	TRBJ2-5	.	TGTGCCAGAAGCTTAGCCGGCGGGGGCCCTCAAGAGACCCAGTACTTC	CARSLAGGGPQETQYF
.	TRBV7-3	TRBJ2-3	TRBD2	TGTGCCAGCAGTTTCACTAGCGGGAGATACACAGATACGCAGTATTTT	CASSFTSGRYTDTQYF
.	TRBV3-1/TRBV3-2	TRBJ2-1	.	TGTGCCAGCAGCCACTTGGCCCTCCACAATGAGCAGTTCTTC	CASSHLALHNEQFF